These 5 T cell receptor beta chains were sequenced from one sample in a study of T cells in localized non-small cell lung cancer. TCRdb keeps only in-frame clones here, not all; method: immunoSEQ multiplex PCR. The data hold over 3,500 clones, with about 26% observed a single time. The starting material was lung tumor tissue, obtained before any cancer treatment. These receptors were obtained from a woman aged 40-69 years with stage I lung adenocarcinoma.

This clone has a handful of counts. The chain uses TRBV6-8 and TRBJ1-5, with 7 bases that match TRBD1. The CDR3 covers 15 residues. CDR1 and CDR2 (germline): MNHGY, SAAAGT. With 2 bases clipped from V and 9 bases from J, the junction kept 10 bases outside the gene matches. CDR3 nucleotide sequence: TGTGCCAGCAGTTACCCGGACAGGCCTCGTTGGCCCCAGCATTTT. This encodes CASSYPDRPRWPQHF.

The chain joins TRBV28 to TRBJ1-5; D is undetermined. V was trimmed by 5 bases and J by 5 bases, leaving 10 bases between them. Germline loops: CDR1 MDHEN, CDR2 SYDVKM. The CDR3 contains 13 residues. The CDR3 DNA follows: TGTGCCAGCAGTACTTACCAACATCAGCCCCAGCATTTT. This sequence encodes CASSTYQHQPQHF.

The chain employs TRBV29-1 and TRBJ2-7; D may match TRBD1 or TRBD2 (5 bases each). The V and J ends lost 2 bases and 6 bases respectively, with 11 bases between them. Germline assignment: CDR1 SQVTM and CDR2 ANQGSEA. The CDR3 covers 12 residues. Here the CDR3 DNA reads TGCAGCGTTGAATGGGGGAATCGCGAGCAGTACTTC. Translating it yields CSVEWGNREQYF.

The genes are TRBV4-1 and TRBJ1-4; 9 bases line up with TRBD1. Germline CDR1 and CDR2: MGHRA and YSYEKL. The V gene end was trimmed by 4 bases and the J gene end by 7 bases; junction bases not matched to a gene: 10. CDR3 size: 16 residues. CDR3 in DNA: TGCGCCAGCAGCCTAGACAGGGGGGCCTTCGGTGAAAAACTGTTTTTT. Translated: CASSLDRGAFGEKLFF.

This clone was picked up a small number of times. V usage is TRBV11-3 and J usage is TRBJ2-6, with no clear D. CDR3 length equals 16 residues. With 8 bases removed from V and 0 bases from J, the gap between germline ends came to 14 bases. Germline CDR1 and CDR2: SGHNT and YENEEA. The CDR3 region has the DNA TGTGCCAGCCGGTCCGGCGGTTACTCTGGGGCCAACGTCCTGACTTTC. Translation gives CASRSGGYSGANVLTF.